This T cell receptor (beta chain) was retrieved from a study of T cell responses to AZD1222 COVID-19 vaccine. Study results and caveats: Donors skewed white British and female; clonal diversity was possibly underestimated. Among AZD1222 vaccinees, only 5 to 7 were seropositive at baseline. When two AZD1222 doses had been given, Spike-specific TCR breadth and depth rose. No repertoire was sampled before or during the peak T cell response, only after it.

On this clone itself: Its antigen remains unidentified. A read error may account for a junction end that differs from germline.

Sequenced by immunoSEQ multiplex PCR; TCRdb stores in-frame clones only, minus some. Here the sample spans about 140,000 clones, roughly nine tenths being singletons. The CDR3 extends over 16 amino acids. Germline V gene lookup returns CDR1 SGHRS and CDR2 YFSETQ. V is TRBV5-1 and J is TRBJ1-2; TRBD1 is a possible D gene (5 bases). Sequencing used peripheral blood, obtained 28 days after the second dose of the MenACWY control vaccine. This receptor was obtained from an adult who received the MenACWY meningococcal vaccine as a control. DNA for the CDR3: TGCGCCAGCAGTTTGGGGACCTCTGGACATAACTATGGCTACACCTTC. Its protein is CASSLGTSGHNYGYTF.